This T cell receptor (beta chain) was obtained from a study of shared clonotypes between healthy human individuals. The naive CD8 fraction comprised CD45RO-negative cells positively selected for CCR7 and excluded terminally differentiated effector memory CD45RA+ cells. The CDR3 has 13 residues. Per germline, CDR1 GTSNPN and CDR2 SVGIG (reference sequence). Profiling relied on immunoSEQ multiplex PCR, and the TCRdb table lists in-frame clones only, not all of them. The data hold millions of clones, with 85% to 95% observed a single time. Remarks on this clone: One end of the junction fails to match germline, which may point to a read error. The sample contains more than one DNA sequence encoding this CDR3.

The TCR comes from a man aged 18 to 30 in good health. The sequenced sample consisted of naive CD8+ T cells sorted from blood. The chain uses TRBV30 and TRBJ1-6; D is unclear. The CDR3 loop reads CAWSVTYNSPLHF. The CDR3 nucleotides read TGTGCCTGGAGTGTCACGTATAATTCGCCCCTCCACTTC.